This T cell receptor (beta chain) is drawn from a study of T cells in Graves' hyperthyroidism and ophthalmopathy. In the case of this clonotype: Its target is not known.

Broader study findings: In blood, most of the thyroid clonotypes expanded above 0.001 were also present.

Active moderate-to-severe ophthalmopathy, Clinical Activity Score at least 3, NOSPECS at least 4, under 3 months' duration. PBMCs were collected from a 10 ml volume of fresh peripheral blood. Template material for amplifying TCR beta CDR3 regions consisted of RNA transcripts. Using the HTBI primer set, a first-round RT-PCR was run on the TCR CDR3. TCRdb re-derived calls from the multiplex PCR reads in MiXCR, one entry per CDR3 protein. The table lists about 270,000 distinct CDR3 sequences, roughly 20% of them singletons, with around two thirds in the top ten. The sequence derives from a man aged 25-45 years with Graves' ophthalmopathy. Specimen: blood.

The CDR3 DNA reads TGTGCCAGTACCCTATTGCCACCGGGACTGGGGGGTGTCGGGGAGCTGTTTTTT. Translated: CASTLLPPGLGGVGELFF. V and J are TRBV19 and TRBJ2-2, with a tentative D call TRBD2 (6 bases). Trimming left V 7 bases short and J 7 bases short, with 28 bases between. This CDR3 region has 18 residues. Germline CDR1 and CDR2: LNHDA and SQIVND (reference sequence).